A selection of T cell receptor beta chains follows, all from one sample in a study of T cell responses to AZD1222 COVID-19 vaccine. The protocol was immunoSEQ multiplex PCR, while the TCRdb copy is restricted to in-frame clones and leaves out a portion. This table has about 110,000 clones, approximately 90% appearing once. The sample consisted of peripheral blood, taken on day 0 of AZD1222 vaccination. Every receptor here comes from an adult in good health. CDR3s include the opening cysteine and the closing phenylalanine or tryptophan. The D gene is left open where the match is weak. Not every row has a clone size; where given, it reads once, few, many or a size class.

TRBJ1-4 | TRBV6-5 | NA | NA | CASSYSDRLREKLFF | TGTGCCAGCAGTTACTCGGACAGATTACGCGAAAAACTGTTTTTT
TRBJ1-2 | TRBV7-2 | NA | NA | CASSRGLRANYGYTF | TGTGCCAGCAGCCGTGGGCTGAGAGCTAACTATGGCTACACCTTC
TRBJ1-2 | TRBV6-6 | NA | NA | CASSYSPSLYGYTF | TGTGCCAGCAGTTACTCCCCCAGTCTCTATGGCTACACCTTC
TRBJ1-1 | TRBV9 | NA | NA | CASSTMNTEAFF | TGTGCCAGCAGTACCATGAACACTGAAGCTTTCTTT
TRBJ2-2 | TRBV5-4 | TRBD1 | once | CASSLGQGLNTGELFF | TGTGCCAGCAGCTTGGGACAGGGGCTGAACACCGGGGAGCTGTTTTTT
TRBJ1-2 | TRBV11-2 | NA | NA | CASSLGAIYGYTF | TGTGCCAGCAGCTTAGGGGCGATCTATGGCTACACCTTC
TRBJ2-2 | TRBV27 | NA | NA | CASSGRAGELFF | TGTGCCAGCAGTGGGCGGGCCGGGGAGCTGTTTTTT
TRBJ2-7 | TRBV20-1 | TRBD1 | few | CSASDIPGQVYEQYF | TGCAGTGCTAGTGACATACCGGGACAGGTCTACGAGCAGTACTTC
TRBJ1-6 | TRBV5-8 | NA | NA | CASSPYSGESLHF | TGTGCCAGCAGCCCGTACTCAGGGGAATCTCTCCACTTT
TRBJ1-4 | TRBV2 | NA | NA | CASRDNSATNEKLFF | TGTGCCAGCAGAGACAACTCCGCAACTAATGAAAAACTGTTTTTT
TRBJ1-5 | TRBV19 | NA | once | CASSQISNQPQHF | TGTGCCAGTAGTCAGATTAGCAATCAGCCCCAGCATTTT
TRBJ2-7 | TRBV5-4 | TRBD1 | NA | CASSLVQGVLPYEQYF | TGTGCCAGCAGCTTGGTGCAGGGGGTGCTTCCCTACGAGCAGTACTTC
TRBJ2-1 | TRBV15 | TRBD1 | NA | CATSPRDRGVSNEQFF | TGTGCCACCAGCCCCCGAGACAGGGGGGTTTCGAATGAGCAGTTCTTC
TRBJ1-2 | TRBV29-1 | NA | NA | CSVAGGEFYGYTF | TGCAGCGTAGCCGGGGGGGAGTTCTATGGCTACACCTTC
TRBJ1-2 | TRBV24-1 | TRBD1 | NA | CATSVTGGGYTF | TGTGCCACCAGTGTAACAGGGGGTGGCTACACCTTC
TRBJ1-2 | TRBV14 | TRBD1 | NA | CASSPGQGWGYTF | TGTGCCAGCAGCCCCGGACAGGGTTGGGGCTACACCTTC
TRBJ1-2 | TRBV9 | NA | few | CASNRQDNGYTF | TGTGCCAGCAATAGACAGGATAATGGCTACACCTTC
TRBJ1-2 | TRBV19 | NA | NA | CASRDSWLGYTF | TGTGCCAGTAGGGACAGTTGGTTGGGCTACACCTTC
TRBJ2-7 | TRBV11-1 | TRBD2 | NA | CASSIAGVIYEQYF | TGTGCCAGCAGTATAGCGGGAGTTATTTACGAGCAGTACTTC
TRBJ1-2 | TRBV12-3/TRBV12-4 | TRBD1 | NA | CASSLRQGGGYTF | TGTGCCAGCAGTTTAAGGCAGGGGGGAGGCTACACCTTC
TRBJ1-1 | TRBV27 | NA | NA | CASSPGGRWTEAFF | TGTGCCAGCAGTCCCGGGGGTAGGTGGACTGAAGCTTTCTTT
TRBJ1-4 | TRBV5-1 | NA | once | CASSPWTATNEKLFF | TGCGCCAGCAGCCCCTGGACGGCAACTAATGAAAAACTGTTTTTT
TRBJ2-7 | TRBV27 | NA | once | CASSLRAYRDAEQYF | TGTGCCAGCAGTTTAAGGGCCTACAGGGATGCCGAGCAGTACTTC
TRBJ1-4 | TRBV3-1/TRBV3-2 | NA | NA | CASSLQGVEKLFF | TGTGCCAGCAGCCTACAGGGCGTTGAAAAACTGTTTTTT
TRBJ2-5 | TRBV7-2 | NA | NA | CASSLRRGQETQYF | TGTGCCAGCAGCTTGCGGCGGGGCCAAGAGACCCAGTACTTC
TRBJ2-1 | TRBV4-1 | NA | NA | CASSQGHGAMGDEQFF | TGCGCCAGCAGCCAAGGCCACGGGGCAATGGGGGATGAGCAGTTCTTC
TRBJ1-1 | TRBV29-1 | TRBD1 | NA | CSVVRQGATEAFF | TGCAGCGTTGTAAGACAGGGGGCCACTGAAGCTTTCTTT
TRBJ1-3 | TRBV7-6 | TRBD1 | NA | CASSMGQVYGNTIYF | TGTGCCAGCAGCATGGGACAGGTTTATGGAAACACCATATATTTT
TRBJ2-7 | TRBV7-9 | NA | NA | CASSASQETYEQYF | TGTGCCAGCAGCGCCAGTCAAGAAACCTACGAGCAGTACTTC
TRBJ2-3 | TRBV9 | NA | NA | CASSALRGRSTDTQYF | TGTGCCAGCAGCGCCCTTAGAGGCCGGAGCACAGATACGCAGTATTTT
TRBJ1-1 | TRBV27 | NA | NA | CASSLSTSTMNTEAFF | TGTGCCAGCAGTTTAAGTACATCCACCATGAACACTGAAGCTTTCTTT
TRBJ1-5 | TRBV19 | NA | NA | CASSFGANQPQHF | TGTGCCAGTAGTTTCGGGGCCAATCAGCCCCAGCATTTT